This T cell receptor beta chain was observed in a study of early T cells in non-severe SARS-CoV-2 infection. About the study: Sequencing of unsorted whole blood was done on bulk RNA, leaving chains unpaired. Findings and limits, study-wide: There was a bias toward anti-spike CD8 responses in VDJdb matching, which missed private and CD4 specificities.

Each single cDNA molecule received a unique molecular identifier. One entry per CDR3 protein, called by TCRdb with MiXCR from the 5' RACE reads. The data show tens of thousands of distinct CDR3 sequences, about 3.9% seen once. This clonotype was seen many times. Its specificity is unknown. One end of the junction is discordant with germline, which a read error may explain. CDR1 DFQATT and CDR2 SNEGSKA come from the germline V gene (reference sequence). The CDR3 covers 11 residues. Sequencing used whole blood. The TCR originated in an adult who was a healthcare worker with PCR-confirmed SARS-CoV-2 infection or an uninfected control (not recorded which). The V call is TRBV20-1, the J call TRBJ2-7; D assignment may be TRBD1 or TRBD2 (5 bases each). CDR3 bases: TGCAGTGCTAGAGCCGAGGGCAGGGAACACTTC. It is translated as CSARAEGREHF.